These 32 T cell receptor beta chains share one sample of origin, sequenced in a study of T-cell reconstitution after alpha-beta-depleted transplantation in children (TCRdb year 2016). Read against the paper, the sample's treatment or condition label means: allogeneic hematopoietic cell transplantation with graft depleted of TCRalphabeta T cells and CD19 B cells. The protocol used for the library was PCR. The sequencer was an Illumina HiSeq 2500. TCR library preparation used molecular barcoding, with unique molecular identifiers applied to normalize quantification of the TCRbeta repertoire. In-frame beta chains were kept once TCRdb had trimmed the public reads at Q25 with fastp and called clones with MiXCR. Every distinct CDR3 protein forms one entry, paired with its most common genes and DNA. This sample gives 600,000 to 700,000 distinct CDR3 sequences in total; under 15% of them show up just once. In total, the top ten clones hold 0.79% of the sample.

The material was PBMCs, obtained before TCRalphabeta/CD19-depleted stem cell transplant. These receptors came from a girl aged 2-9 years with congenital amegakaryocytic thrombocytopenia, due to receive a stem cell transplant.

This sequence joins TRBV20-1 and TRBJ2-1; D is possibly TRBD2 (5 bases). The germline V and J ends were trimmed by 6 bases and 1 base, with 16 bases remaining between them. Germline CDR1 reads DFQATT; CDR2 reads SNEGSKA (reference sequence). The CDR3 has 15 residues. The CDR3 protein is CSAPREGVSYNEQFF. The CDR3 coding sequence is TGCAGTGCACCCCGCGAGGGCGTGTCCTACAATGAGCAGTTCTTC.

This clonotype was counted at least ten times. The chain combines TRBV6-1 with TRBJ2-4, with D possibly being TRBD1 (5 bases). The CDR3 extends over 15 amino acids. V gave up 6 bases and J gave up 1 base, with 13 bases separating them. Germline loops: CDR1 MNHNS, CDR2 SASEGT. The CDR3 nucleotides read TGTGCCAGCAGCCCCCAGGGTTTGGCCAAAAACATTCAGTACTTC. The encoded protein is CASSPQGLAKNIQYF.

J is TRBJ2-3 and V is TRBV11-2; D is uncertain. CDR3 length: 11 amino acids. Germline values: CDR1 SGHAT, CDR2 FQNNGV. With 1 base removed from V and 10 bases from J, the gap between germline ends came to 6 bases. CDR3 region: CASSLVGAQYF. CDR3 bases: TGTGCCAGCAGCTTAGTAGGTGCGCAGTATTTT.

The V call is TRBV10-3, the J call TRBJ2-2, with 7 bases lining up with TRBD2. The CDR3 consists of 15 residues. CDR1 and CDR2 (germline): ENHRY, SYGVKD. V shed 2 bases, J shed 4 bases, and the junction held 4 bases outside the gene matches. This chain's CDR3 is CAISEPGGSTGELFF. DNA for the CDR3: TGTGCCATCAGTGAGCCGGGAGGAAGCACCGGGGAGCTGTTTTTT.

This clonotype was detected only a few times. The chain carries TRBV21-1 and TRBJ2-1; the table's D call, TRBD2, has no DNA check behind it. TRBV21-1 is a pseudogene. There are 14 residues in the CDR3. In DNA form, the CDR3 reads TGTGCCAGCAATGGGCTAGCGGGAAGGGATGAGCAGTTCTTC. Its protein product is CASNGLAGRDEQFF.

Ten or more counts support this clonotype. The J gene is TRBJ2-7, the V gene TRBV2; TRBD2 matches at 12 bases. Germline CDR1 is SNHLY and CDR2 is FYNNEI. CDR3 length equals 15 residues. V dropped 1 base and J dropped 4; count of bases not matched to a gene: 2. Here the CDR3 reads CASSEGTSGIYEQYF. The CDR3 DNA is TGTGCCAGCAGTGAAGGGACTAGCGGGATTTACGAGCAGTACTTC.

This clonotype has ten or more counts. CDR3 region: CASSYGGWDKNIQYF. CDR3 in DNA: TGTGCCAGCAGTTATGGTGGTTGGGACAAAAACATTCAGTACTTC. V usage is TRBV6-5 and J usage is TRBJ2-4; no definite D call. The germline gives CDR1 MNHEY, CDR2 SVGAGI. V was clipped by 3 bases and J by 3 bases, with 12 bases between them. CDR3 length: 15 amino acids.

This clonotype came up a few times. The rearrangement uses TRBV7-2 and TRBJ2-7; no definite D call. V lost 2 bases to trimming and J lost 4 bases, with 21 bases between them. This CDR3 has 17 residues. Germline-derived CDR1 and CDR2 are SGHTA and FQGNSA. CDR3 loop: CASSLLVIWASSYEQYF. The DNA of the CDR3 is TGTGCCAGCAGCTTATTGGTGATATGGGCATCGTCGTACGAGCAGTACTTC. Together with reference TRBV7-2 and TRBJ2-7, the CDR3 gives the full variable domain: GAGVSQSPSNKVTEKGKDVELRCDPISGHTALYWYRQSLGQGLEFLIYFQGNSAPDKSGLPSDRFSAERTGGSVSTLTIQRTQQEDSAVYLCASSLLVIWASSYEQYFGPGTRLTVT.

Many counts were recorded for this clonotype. The chain uses TRBV9 and TRBJ2-1, with TRBD2 matching 9 bases. The V segment lost 4 bases and the J segment 2 bases; nucleotides outside the gene matches: 7. The CDR3 runs to 16 residues. Germline assignment: CDR1 SGDLS and CDR2 YYNGEE. CDR3 amino acids: CASSIIAGVAYNEQFF. DNA of the CDR3: TGTGCCAGCAGCATCATAGCGGGAGTGGCCTACAATGAGCAGTTCTTC. Supplemented by reference TRBV9 and TRBJ2-1, the full variable domain reads DSGVTQTPKHLITATGQRVTLRCSPRSGDLSVYWYQQSLDQGLQFLIQYYNGEERAKGNILERFSAQQFPDLHSELNLSSLELGDSALYFCASSIIAGVAYNEQFFGPGTRLTVL.

Comment on this clonotype: This clone may be a read error of a much larger clone one base away. This chain uses TRBV29-1 with TRBJ1-1, with a possible D match to TRBD1 (6 bases). The V gene's germline CDR1 is SQVTM and CDR2 ANQGSEA. The CDR3 spans 14 residues. The CDR3 protein is CSAERRGWDTEAFF. The CDR3 nucleotides are TGCAGCGCTGAAAGGAGGGGGTGGGACACTGAAGCTTTCTTT.

The V call is TRBV4-1, the J call TRBJ1-4; D remains ambiguous. Germline CDR1 and CDR2: MGHRA and YSYEKL. V shed 0 bases and J shed 12 bases, with 5 bases lying between them. CDR3 length: 11 amino acids. CDR3 sequence reads: CASSQDSELFF. CDR3 bases: TGCGCCAGCAGCCAAGATTCCGAACTGTTTTTT.

This clonotype was picked up a small number of times. The genes are TRBV14 and TRBJ2-3, with 8 bases lining up with TRBD2. Unmatched junction bases numbered 21, after V lost 3 bases and J lost 4 bases. The CDR3 covers 20 residues. Germline values: CDR1 SGHDN, CDR2 FVKESK. This CDR3 reads CASSQIYGAGGQKIADTQYF. In DNA, the CDR3 is TGTGCCAGCAGCCAGATCTATGGGGCGGGAGGACAAAAAATCGCAGATACGCAGTATTTT.

This clonotype was recorded many times. The chain is built from TRBV27 and TRBJ2-1; no clear D gene. Trimming took off 3 bases at V and 8 bases at J, with 11 bases between the two ends. Germline lookup yields CDR1 MNHEY and CDR2 SMNVEV (reference sequence). The CDR3 has 13 residues. CDR3 bases: TGTGCCAGCAGTTTTAGGTCAGCCTATGAGCAGTTCTTC. It yields the protein CASSFRSAYEQFF.

The chain has TRBV29-1 and TRBJ2-1; 7 bases match TRBD2. Germline V gene lookup returns CDR1 SQVTM and CDR2 ANQGSEA. This CDR3 comprises 14 residues. Trimming took 4 bases from V and 9 from J; bases not matched to a gene: 12. CDR3 nucleotides: TGCAGCGTTGTTTGGGCAGGGAGGGGCAGTGAGCAGTTCTTC. The encoded protein is CSVVWAGRGSEQFF.

This clonotype was counted ten times or more. V usage is TRBV9 and J usage is TRBJ1-2; D is undetermined. Germline-derived CDR1 and CDR2 are SGDLS and YYNGEE. This CDR3 spans 13 amino acids. V lost 0 bases and J 4 bases, leaving 7 bases between the germline ends. This CDR3 reads CASSVEGAYGYTF. CDR3 coding DNA: TGTGCCAGCAGCGTAGAAGGAGCCTATGGCTACACCTTC.

This clonotype was counted ten times or more. CDR3 in amino acids: CSATLRLAGAAEQYF. The CDR3 region has the DNA TGCAGTGCTACCCTCCGACTAGCGGGAGCGGCAGAGCAGTACTTC. This sequence joins TRBV20-1 and TRBJ2-7, with 12 nucleotides matching TRBD2. The CDR3 loop spans 15 amino acids. Trimming at V came to 4 bases and at J to 7 bases, leaving 11 bases not matched to a gene. CDR1 is DFQATT, CDR2 SNEGSKA, per germline (reference sequence).

This clonotype was recorded many times. The chain employs TRBV6-1 and TRBJ1-5; D gene unclear. Between the trimmed V and J ends, which lost 2 bases and 2 bases, there was a span of 10 bases. The CDR3 is 15 residues long. CDR1 and CDR2 (germline): MNHNS, SASEGT. CDR3 amino acids: CASSELYGGNQPQHF. The CDR3 DNA reads as TGTGCCAGCAGTGAACTGTATGGTGGCAATCAGCCCCAGCATTTT.

In this sample, this clonotype turned up a few times. The rearrangement links TRBV5-1 to TRBJ2-3; 12 positions agree with TRBD2. The CDR3 covers 18 residues. V was pared by 0 bases and J by 2 bases, with 7 bases of the junction left unmatched. Germline V lookup: CDR1 SGHRS, CDR2 YFSETQ. The CDR3: CASSLALTSGSNTDTQYF. CDR3 sequence (DNA): TGCGCCAGCAGCTTGGCCTTGACTAGCGGGAGCAACACAGATACGCAGTATTTT.

This clonotype was counted ten times or more. The chain is built from TRBV20-1 and TRBJ2-7, with 7 bases matching TRBD1. In germline, CDR1 is DFQATT, CDR2 SNEGSKA (reference sequence). Unmatched junction bases numbered 8, after V lost 3 bases and J lost 6 bases. This CDR3 is built from 13 residues. CDR3 sequence reads: CSARGDRDGEQYF. Here the CDR3 DNA reads TGCAGTGCTAGGGGCGACAGGGATGGCGAGCAGTACTTC.

This clonotype was recorded many times. This chain connects TRBV12-3 or TRBV12-4 to TRBJ2-5, with 7 positions matching TRBD2. V was pared by 5 bases and J by 3 bases, with 9 bases of the junction left unmatched. The CDR3 loop spans 15 amino acids. As DNA, the CDR3 is TGTGCCAGCAGTAAATACCTCGGACTAGAAGAGACCCAGTACTTC. It codes for CASSKYLGLEETQYF.

This clonotype was picked up many times. The rearrangement joins TRBV20-1 to TRBJ2-3; tentative D call: TRBD2 (6 bases). CDR3 length: 16 amino acids. Deletions cut 3 bases from V and 2 bases from J, with 18 bases between. The V gene's germline CDR1 is DFQATT and CDR2 SNEGSKA (reference sequence). The CDR3 loop is CSARSGLAGTTDTQYF. CDR3 DNA sequence: TGCAGTGCTAGGTCGGGTCTTGCGGGAACCACAGATACGCAGTATTTT.

This clonotype was seen at least ten times. V usage is TRBV5-1 and J usage is TRBJ2-2; D could derive from TRBD1 or TRBD2 (5 bases each). Germline-derived CDR1 and CDR2 are SGHRS and YFSETQ. V dropped 4 bases and J dropped 1 base, with 11 bases sitting between them. The CDR3 has 15 amino acids. The DNA of the CDR3 is TGCGCCAGCAGCCAGGGAGTTTTGAACACCGGGGAGCTGTTTTTT. Residues: CASSQGVLNTGELFF. The whole variable domain, remainder taken from reference TRBV5-1 and TRBJ2-2, is KAGVTQTPRYLIKTRGQQVTLSCSPISGHRSVSWYQQTPGQGLQFLFEYFSETQRNKGNFPGRFSGRQFSNSRSEMNVSTLELGDSALYLCASSQGVLNTGELFFGEGSRLTVL.

This clonotype was recorded at least ten times. This chain's CDR3 is CRARQGAFQPANTEAFF. In nucleotides, the CDR3 is TGCAGGGCGCGACAGGGAGCATTCCAACCAGCTAACACTGAAGCTTTCTTT. This chain links TRBV20-1 with TRBJ1-1, with 7 bases that match TRBD1. The CDR3 loop spans 17 amino acids. In germline, CDR1 is DFQATT, CDR2 SNEGSKA (reference sequence).

The chain has TRBV2 and TRBJ2-1; D remains ambiguous. Germline CDR1 SNHLY, CDR2 FYNNEI. V lost 4 bases to trimming and J lost 0 bases, with 10 bases between them. There are 15 residues in the CDR3. This CDR3 reads CASSAILSSYNEQFF. CDR3 DNA sequence: TGTGCCAGCAGTGCCATACTGAGCTCCTACAATGAGCAGTTCTTC.

This clonotype was recorded at least ten times. This sequence joins TRBV5-1 and TRBJ2-7; 7 positions agree with TRBD1. CDR1 SGHRS and CDR2 YFSETQ come from the germline V gene. CDR3 length: 16 residues. V gave up 4 bases and J gave up 0 bases; unmatched junction bases: 10. The CDR3 here is CASSNLDRTSSYEQYF. CDR3 nucleotide sequence: TGCGCCAGCAGCAACCTGGACAGGACAAGCTCCTACGAGCAGTACTTC.

The chain recombines TRBV12-3 or TRBV12-4 with TRBJ2-1; TRBD2 matches 14 bases. The V and J ends lost 6 bases and 8 bases, in that order; junction bases with no gene match: 9. The CDR3 sequence is 16 residues long. The CDR3, as DNA: TGTGCCAGCAGCCGGACTAGCGGGAGGCCTAGAGATGAGCAGTTCTTC. This sequence encodes CASSRTSGRPRDEQFF.

The chain carries TRBV6-1 and TRBJ1-5, with unresolved D. Trimming left V 8 bases short and J 2 bases short, with 10 bases between. The CDR3 extends over 13 amino acids. Germline-derived CDR1 and CDR2 are MNHNS and SASEGT. The CDR3 reads CASLSSGNQPQHF. CDR3 in DNA: TGTGCCAGCCTTAGCAGCGGCAATCAGCCCCAGCATTTT.

This clonotype was seen many times. The chain combines TRBV20-1 with TRBJ2-3; 8 nucleotides align to TRBD2. Germline V lookup: CDR1 DFQATT, CDR2 SNEGSKA (reference sequence). There are 15 residues in the CDR3. V lost 4 bases, J lost 3 bases, and 9 bases stayed unmatched. CDR3 region: CSATREGSGTDTQYF. The CDR3 DNA sequence: TGCAGTGCTACACGGGAGGGATCCGGGACAGATACGCAGTATTTT.

The chain links TRBV20-1 to TRBJ2-7, with a possible D match to TRBD2 (5 bases). Per the germline V gene, CDR1 is DFQATT and CDR2 is SNEGSKA (reference sequence). Deletions cut 6 bases from V and 3 bases from J, with 15 bases between. The CDR3 consists of 13 residues. The CDR3 here is CSALRHGLYEQYF. The CDR3 region has the DNA TGCAGTGCCCTAAGACATGGACTCTACGAGCAGTACTTC.

This clonotype was recorded at least ten times. This chain uses TRBV7-9 with TRBJ2-7; a weak D match, TRBD2 (6 bases). The CDR3 is 16 residues long. Per the germline V gene, CDR1 is SEHNR and CDR2 is FQNEAQ (reference sequence). Trimming took 10 bases from V and 0 from J, leaving 22 bases between them. The CDR3 sequence: CATEKTGLPSSYEQYF. CDR3 DNA: TGTGCCACCGAAAAAACGGGACTGCCGAGCTCCTACGAGCAGTACTTC.

This clonotype was counted only a few times. The J gene is TRBJ2-7, the V gene TRBV5-1; 16 nucleotides align to TRBD2. V trimming: 4 bases; J trimming: 4 bases; junction bases outside the gene matches: 11. CDR1 is SGHRS, CDR2 YFSETQ, per germline. The CDR3 has 18 residues. The CDR3 nucleotides are TGCGCCAGCAGCATCGGGACTAGCGGGAGGGCCTTACTTTACGAGCAGTACTTC. It codes for CASSIGTSGRALLYEQYF. The entire variable domain, with the rest obtained from reference TRBV5-1 and TRBJ2-7, is as follows: KAGVTQTPRYLIKTRGQQVTLSCSPISGHRSVSWYQQTPGQGLQFLFEYFSETQRNKGNFPGRFSGRQFSNSRSEMNVSTLELGDSALYLCASSIGTSGRALLYEQYFGPGTRLTVT.

In this sample, this clonotype turned up many times. An end of the junction does not agree with germline; a read error may underlie this. The chain joins TRBV3-1 to TRBJ2-2, with a tentative D call TRBD2 (5 bases). The CDR3 runs 14 residues. Per germline, CDR1 LGHDT and CDR2 YNNKEL (reference sequence). The CDR3, as DNA: TGCGCCAGCAGCCAAGAGGGGAACACCGGGGAGCTGTTTTTT. This sequence encodes CASSQEGNTGELFF. The whole variable domain, filled in from reference TRBV3-1 and TRBJ2-2, reads DTAVSQTPKYLVTQMGNDKSIKCEQNLGHDTMYWYKQDSKKFLKIMFSYNNKELIINETVPNRFSPKSPDKAHLNLHINSLELGDSAVYFCASSQEGNTGELFFGEGSRLTVL.